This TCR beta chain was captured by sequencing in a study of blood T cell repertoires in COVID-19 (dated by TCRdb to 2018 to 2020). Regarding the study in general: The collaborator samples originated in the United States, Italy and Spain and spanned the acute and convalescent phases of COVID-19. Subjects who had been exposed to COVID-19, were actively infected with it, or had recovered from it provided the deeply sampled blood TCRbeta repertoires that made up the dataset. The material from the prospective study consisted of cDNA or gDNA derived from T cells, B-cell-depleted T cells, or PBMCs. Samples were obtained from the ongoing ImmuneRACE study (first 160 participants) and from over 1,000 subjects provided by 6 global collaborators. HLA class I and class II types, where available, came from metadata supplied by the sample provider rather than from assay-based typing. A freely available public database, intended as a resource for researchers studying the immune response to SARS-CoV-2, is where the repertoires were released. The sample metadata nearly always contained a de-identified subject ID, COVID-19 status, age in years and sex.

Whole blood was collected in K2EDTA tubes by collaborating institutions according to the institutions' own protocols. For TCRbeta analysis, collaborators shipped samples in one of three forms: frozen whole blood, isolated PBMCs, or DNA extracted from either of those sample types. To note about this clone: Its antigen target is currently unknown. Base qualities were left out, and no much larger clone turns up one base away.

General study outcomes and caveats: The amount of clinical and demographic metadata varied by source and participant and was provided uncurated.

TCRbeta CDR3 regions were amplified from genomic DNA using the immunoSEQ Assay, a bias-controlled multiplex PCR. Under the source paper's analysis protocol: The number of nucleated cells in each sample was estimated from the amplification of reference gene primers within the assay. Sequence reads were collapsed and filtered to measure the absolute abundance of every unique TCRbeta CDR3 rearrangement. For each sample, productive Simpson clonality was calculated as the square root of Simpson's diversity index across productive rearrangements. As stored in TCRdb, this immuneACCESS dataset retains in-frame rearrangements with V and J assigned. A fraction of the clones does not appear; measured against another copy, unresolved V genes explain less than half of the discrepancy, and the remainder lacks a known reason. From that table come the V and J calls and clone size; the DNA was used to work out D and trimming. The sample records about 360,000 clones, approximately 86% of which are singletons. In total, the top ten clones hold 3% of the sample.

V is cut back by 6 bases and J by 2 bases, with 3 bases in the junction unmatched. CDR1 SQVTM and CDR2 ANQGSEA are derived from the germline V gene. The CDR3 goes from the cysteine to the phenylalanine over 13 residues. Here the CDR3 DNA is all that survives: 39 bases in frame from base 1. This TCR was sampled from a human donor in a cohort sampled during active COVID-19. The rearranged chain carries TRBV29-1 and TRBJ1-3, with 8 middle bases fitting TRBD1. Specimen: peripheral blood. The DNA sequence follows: TGCAGCGTCGAGGACAGGGCTGGAAACACCATATATTTT. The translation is CSVEDRAGNTIYF.